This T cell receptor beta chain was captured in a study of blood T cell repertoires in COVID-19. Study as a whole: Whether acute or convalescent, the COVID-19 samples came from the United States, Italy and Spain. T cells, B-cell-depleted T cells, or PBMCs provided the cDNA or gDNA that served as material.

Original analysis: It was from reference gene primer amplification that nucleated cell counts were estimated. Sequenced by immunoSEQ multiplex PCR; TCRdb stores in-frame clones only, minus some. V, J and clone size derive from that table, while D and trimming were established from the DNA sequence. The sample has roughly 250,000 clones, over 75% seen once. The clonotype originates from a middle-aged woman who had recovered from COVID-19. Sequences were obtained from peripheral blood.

In DNA, the CDR3 is TGCGCCAGCGGCGGGGGGGCACAAGAGACCCAGTACTTC. Residues: CASGGGAQETQYF. This chain connects TRBV5-1 to TRBJ2-5; 9 bases line up with TRBD2. Trimming took 7 bases from V and 2 from J; bases not matched to a gene: 3. CDR1 and CDR2 (germline): SGHRS, YFSETQ. The CDR3 is 13 residues long.